These 6 T cell receptor beta chains came from one sample sequenced in a study of blood T cell repertoires in COVID-19. The assay was immunoSEQ multiplex PCR, and TCRdb's table has in-frame clones only and misses some. The sample records about 350,000 clones, approximately 90% being singletons. The sequenced sample consisted of peripheral blood. The receptors were gathered from a woman between 18 and 29 years old who had recovered from COVID-19.

This clone was seen just once. This chain joins TRBV9 and TRBJ1-2; the match to TRBD1 covers 9 bases. The CDR3 sequence is 15 residues long. Per germline, CDR1 SGDLS and CDR2 YYNGEE. V lost 2 bases to trimming and J lost 6 bases; unmatched junction nucleotides: 8. The CDR3 DNA follows: TGTGCCAGCAGCGTGCGACAGGGGGTAATTGATGGCTACACCTTC. This codes for CASSVRQGVIDGYTF.

The rearrangement joins TRBV11-2 to TRBJ2-2; D gene ambiguous. V shed 5 bases and J shed 7 bases, with 14 bases lying between them. The germline CDR1 and CDR2 sequences are SGHAT and FQNNGV. The CDR3 runs to 14 residues. In nucleotides, the CDR3 is TGTGCCAGCAGCCCTCGTGGTGGAGACGGGGAGCTGTTTTTT. Its protein is CASSPRGGDGELFF.

The chain employs TRBV6-2 or TRBV6-3 and TRBJ1-1; TRBD1 matches 7 bases. The germline V gene has CDR1 MNHEY and CDR2 SVGEGT. The CDR3 consists of 13 residues. The ends lost 6 bases at V and 6 bases at J; junction bases unmatched: 7. The CDR3 here is CASSQGESAEAFF. DNA for the CDR3: TGTGCCAGCAGCCAGGGGGAATCAGCTGAAGCTTTCTTT.

The rearrangement links TRBV9 to TRBJ1-1; D is ambiguous. The CDR3 consists of 15 residues. The germline V gene encodes CDR1 SGDLS and CDR2 YYNGEE. Trimming left V 4 bases short and J 0 bases short, with 13 bases between. CDR3 sequence: CASSPGSRLNTEAFF. The CDR3 DNA is TGTGCCAGCAGCCCGGGATCGCGACTGAACACTGAAGCTTTCTTT.

The chain employs TRBV9 and TRBJ2-3; 13 bases fit TRBD2. Germline values: CDR1 SGDLS, CDR2 YYNGEE. The length of the CDR3 is 17 residues. The V and J ends lost 2 bases and 2 bases, in that order; junction bases with no gene match: 5. The CDR3 is CASSVGTSGTATDTQYF. The DNA of the CDR3 is TGTGCCAGCAGCGTGGGGACTAGCGGGACTGCCACAGATACGCAGTATTTT.

This clone was seen just once. The V call is TRBV19, the J call TRBJ2-2; D is possibly TRBD2 (6 bases). Germline CDR1 is LNHDA and CDR2 is SQIVND (reference sequence). The CDR3 loop spans 16 amino acids. With 3 bases removed from V and 5 bases from J, the gap between germline ends came to 16 bases. The CDR3 DNA sequence: TGTGCCAGTAGTATGGCGAGACTAGGGGAAACCGGGGAGCTGTTTTTT. Protein product: CASSMARLGETGELFF.